This T cell receptor beta chain is drawn from a study of CD8+ T cells in alopecia areata. The study, taken as a whole, reports: Higher clonality was seen in lesional scalp than in normal scalp, especially in alopecia totalis/universalis. Mouse data revealed clearer TCR sharing than patient data did, a gap possibly tied to HLA.

Researchers picked out CD4+ and CD8+ T cells from PBMCs by sorting. This clone was seen a single time. Its antigen is not known. Following extraction, RNA underwent reverse transcription to cDNA, which served as the sequencing template. Some clones are missing from TCRdb's copy, which holds only in-frame ones; the method was immunoSEQ multiplex PCR. This sample yields about 150,000 clones, of which around 54% are seen a single time; 4.5% to 5% belongs to the top ten. The junction had 7 bases not matched to a gene; V was cut back by 4 bases and J by 6 bases. The CDR3 length is 15 residues. Germline-derived CDR1 and CDR2 are MNHEY and SVGAGI.

V is TRBV6-5 and J is TRBJ1-2; TRBD1 matches 11 bases. Specimen: CD4+ T cells sorted from blood. The sequence derives from a human donor in good health. The CDR3 loop is CASSSLGQGEHGYTF. DNA for the CDR3: TGTGCCAGCAGTTCTCTGGGACAGGGGGAGCATGGCTACACCTTC.